This T cell receptor (beta chain) was documented in a study of blood T cell repertoires in COVID-19. Across the study: From the United States, Italy and Spain came samples of acute and convalescent COVID-19.

The germline gives CDR1 ENHRY, CDR2 SYGVKD. V gave up 8 bases and J gave up 5 bases, with 13 bases separating them. The CDR3 contains 12 residues. In the study's own analysis: Using reference gene primer amplification, nucleated cell counts were estimated. Profiled with immunoSEQ multiplex PCR; TCRdb holds only in-frame clones, not every one. V and J calls plus clone size are reproduced from that table; the DNA served to infer D and trimming. The data contain some 290,000 clones, approximately 90% of them singletons. This TCR was sampled from a man younger than 35 with active or convalescent COVID-19. The chain employs TRBV10-3 and TRBJ2-7; TRBD2 is a possible D gene (6 bases). Sequenced sample: peripheral blood. The CDR3: CAISPSADEQYF. The DNA of the CDR3 is TGTGCCATCTCTCCTAGCGCAGACGAGCAGTACTTC.